This TCR beta chain was profiled in a study of CD8 T cells in Susac syndrome. This CDR3 spans 10 amino acids. V lost 7 bases and J lost 5, with 7 bases in between. The germline CDR1 and CDR2 sequences are SQVTM and ANQGSEA. Random hexamers primed reverse transcription of roughly 0.45 to 1 ug RNA. By means of immunoSEQ multiplex PCR, TCR beta CDR3 spanning 54 Vbeta and 13 Jbeta underwent amplification. One entry per CDR3 protein results from TCRdb running MiXCR on the immunoSEQ multiplex PCR reads. The table records fewer than 200,000 distinct CDR3 sequences, roughly 95% of them present only once. The specimen was CD8+ T cells from PBMCs. V and J are TRBV29-1 and TRBJ2-3, with no clear D. The TCR originated in a human donor with multiple sclerosis. CDR3 protein: CSALKDTQYF. The CDR3, as DNA: TGCAGCGCTCTGAAAGATACGCAGTATTTT.